This is a list of T cell receptor beta chains from one sample in a study of T cell clusters in autoimmune cytopenias. TCRdb derives one entry per CDR3 protein from the multiplex PCR reads, leaving out DNA. The sample has some 11,000 distinct CDR3 sequences, and its top ten clones hold roughly 20%. A further study also used this sample, focusing on T cell repertoires in aging, cancer and after chemotherapy.

The specimen was peripheral blood. The receptors here all came from a human donor in good health. Each CDR3 is given with its conserved first and last residue. Each record gives: V gene, clone size, J gene, CDR3 protein. Clone size, where shown, is once, few, many, or a class for clones that have expanded.

TRBV5-5	-	TRBJ2-1	CASGVSGSPYNEQFF
TRBV7-9	-	TRBJ2-6	CASSYWDGSSGANVLTF
TRBV20-1	-	TRBJ1-2	CSASALSYGYTF
TRBV15	-	TRBJ1-5	CASSRKIDSNQPQHF
TRBV18	-	TRBJ1-2	CASSPDGTYGYTF
TRBV4-2	-	TRBJ1-4	CASSQEGTLYVGEKLFF
TRBV12-3/TRBV12-4	-	TRBJ1-2	CASSRDRSNYGYTF
TRBV5-4	-	TRBJ2-5	CASSRAGGEETQYF
TRBV7-2	-	TRBJ1-3	CASSLGISASRTIYF
TRBV11-2	-	TRBJ2-1	CASSSYNQPYSPYYNEQFF
TRBV12-3/TRBV12-4	medium-sized	TRBJ2-1	CASKSSYNEQFF
TRBV20-1	-	TRBJ2-7	CSARVRLAGGPGEQYF
TRBV6-2/TRBV6-3	-	TRBJ1-5	CASSKGTGNSNQPQHF
TRBV7-2	-	TRBJ2-6	CASSLVASGANVLTF
TRBV4-3	-	TRBJ1-2	CASSQEIQGAYGYTF
TRBV9	-	TRBJ1-2	CASSRNRGRTDGYTF
TRBV12-3/TRBV12-4	-	TRBJ1-3	CASSSGTGDGNTIYF
TRBV5-6	-	TRBJ1-2	CASSQVADSLRSGYTF
TRBV19	medium-sized	TRBJ1-2	CASGKASGDGYTF
TRBV18	medium-sized	TRBJ1-2	CASSPSGAGDYGYTF
TRBV21-1	-	TRBJ2-1	CASSRRDVEQFF
TRBV7-9	-	TRBJ2-5	CASSVELAGETQYF
TRBV18	-	TRBJ2-1	CASSLGGSYNEQFF
TRBV6-5	-	TRBJ2-7	CASSDNRDSYEQYF
TRBV10-3	-	TRBJ2-6	CAILALAGGLLGANVLTF
TRBV6-2/TRBV6-3	-	TRBJ2-1	CASRFASGAPTNEQFF
TRBV5-4	-	TRBJ2-7	CASSASYEQYF
TRBV6-5	medium-sized	TRBJ1-3	CASSRNQVRNTIYF
TRBV5-1	-	TRBJ2-3	CASSLSRGTDTQYF
TRBV5-8	-	TRBJ2-3	CASRDTVTARRTDTQYF
TRBV6-5	-	TRBJ2-3	CASSGGGDTQYF
TRBV6-5	-	TRBJ1-3	CASSSGLPGGGNTIYF
TRBV19	medium-sized	TRBJ1-3	CASSSAWSTIYF
TRBV18	-	TRBJ1-1	CASSLGEEGEAFF
TRBV20-1	-	TRBJ2-1	CSARDPSGIYSYNEQFF
TRBV30	-	TRBJ1-1	CAWSSAGVNTEAFF